The entry below describes one TCR beta chain. The antigen remains unidentified. This sample is part of a study of T cell responses to AZD1222 COVID-19 vaccine. Findings and limits, study-wide: Baseline seropositivity occurred in only a handful of AZD1222 recipients.

With V trimmed by 4 bases and J by 4 bases, 2 bases remained unmatched. Germline-derived CDR1 and CDR2 are LGHDT and YNNKEL (reference sequence). The CDR3 contains 15 residues. Measured with immunoSEQ multiplex PCR; TCRdb has only the in-frame clones, and not every one. The profile covers some 170,000 clones, with 90% to 95% appearing a single time and less than 3% taken by the ten largest. The chain carries TRBV3-1 (or the pseudogene TRBV3-2) and TRBJ2-5; 14 nucleotides line up with TRBD2. Sample: peripheral blood, taken on day 0 of AZD1222 vaccination. The TCR comes from an adult in good health. CDR3 DNA sequence: TGTGCCAGCAGCCTGGGACTAGCGGGAGTAGAGACCCAGTACTTC. Translated, it gives CASSLGLAGVETQYF.